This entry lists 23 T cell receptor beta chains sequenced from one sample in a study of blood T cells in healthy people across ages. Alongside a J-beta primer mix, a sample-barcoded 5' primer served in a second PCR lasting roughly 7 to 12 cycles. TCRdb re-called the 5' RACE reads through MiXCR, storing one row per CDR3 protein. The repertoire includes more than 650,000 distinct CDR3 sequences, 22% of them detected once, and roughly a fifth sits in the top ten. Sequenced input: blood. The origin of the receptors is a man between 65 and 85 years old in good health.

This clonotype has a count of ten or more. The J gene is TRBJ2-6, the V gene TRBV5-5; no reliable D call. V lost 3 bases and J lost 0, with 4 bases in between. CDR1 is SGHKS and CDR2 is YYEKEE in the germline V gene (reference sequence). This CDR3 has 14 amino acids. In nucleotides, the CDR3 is TGTGCCAGCAGCTCAAACTCTGGGGCCAACGTCCTGACTTTC. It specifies CASSSNSGANVLTF.

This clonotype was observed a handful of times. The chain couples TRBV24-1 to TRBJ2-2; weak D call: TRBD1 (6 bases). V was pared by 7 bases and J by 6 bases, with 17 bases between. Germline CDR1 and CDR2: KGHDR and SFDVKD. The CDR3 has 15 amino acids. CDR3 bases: TGTGCCACCAGCGTACAGGGCCCCGAGGCCGGGGAGCTGTTTTTT. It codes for CATSVQGPEAGELFF.

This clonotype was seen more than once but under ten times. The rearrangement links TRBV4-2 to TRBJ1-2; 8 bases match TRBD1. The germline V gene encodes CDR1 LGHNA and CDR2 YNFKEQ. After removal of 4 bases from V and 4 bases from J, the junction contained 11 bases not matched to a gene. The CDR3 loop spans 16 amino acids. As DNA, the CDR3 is TGTGCCAGCAGCCCGGCAGGGGGCAAACCTGGCTATGGCTACACCTTC. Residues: CASSPAGGKPGYGYTF.

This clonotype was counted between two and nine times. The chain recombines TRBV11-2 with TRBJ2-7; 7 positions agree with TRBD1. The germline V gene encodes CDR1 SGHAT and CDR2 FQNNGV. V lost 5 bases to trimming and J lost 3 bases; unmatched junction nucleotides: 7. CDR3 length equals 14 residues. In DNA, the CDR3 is TGTGCCAGCAGCCCGACAGGGACGAACTACGAGCAGTACTTC. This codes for CASSPTGTNYEQYF.

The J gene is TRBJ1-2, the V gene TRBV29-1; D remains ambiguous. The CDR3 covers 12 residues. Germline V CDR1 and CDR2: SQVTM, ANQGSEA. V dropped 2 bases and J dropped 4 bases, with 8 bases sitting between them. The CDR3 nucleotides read TGCAGCGTTGAACGAGCAGGCTATGGCTACACCTTC. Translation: CSVERAGYGYTF.

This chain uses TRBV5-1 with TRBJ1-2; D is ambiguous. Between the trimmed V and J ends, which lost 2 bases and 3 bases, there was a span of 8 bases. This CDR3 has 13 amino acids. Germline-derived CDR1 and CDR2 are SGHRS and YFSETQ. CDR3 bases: TGCGCCAGCAGCTTCTTGGCGGACTATGGCTACACCTTC. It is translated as CASSFLADYGYTF.

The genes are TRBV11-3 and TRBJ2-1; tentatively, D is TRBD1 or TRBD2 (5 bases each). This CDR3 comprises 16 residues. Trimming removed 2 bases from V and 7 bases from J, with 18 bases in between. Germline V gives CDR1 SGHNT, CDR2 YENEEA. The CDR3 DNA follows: TGTGCCAGCAGCTTACGAGGGGTAGGTCGGCGAAATGAGCAGTTCTTC. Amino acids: CASSLRGVGRRNEQFF.

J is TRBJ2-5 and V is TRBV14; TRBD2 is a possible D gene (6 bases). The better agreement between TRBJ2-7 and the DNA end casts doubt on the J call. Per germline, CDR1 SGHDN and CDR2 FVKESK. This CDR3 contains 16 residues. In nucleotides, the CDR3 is TGTGCCAGCAGCCAAGAAAGGGGACTCCCACTCGTCGAGCAGTACTTC. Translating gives CASSQERGLPLVEQYF.

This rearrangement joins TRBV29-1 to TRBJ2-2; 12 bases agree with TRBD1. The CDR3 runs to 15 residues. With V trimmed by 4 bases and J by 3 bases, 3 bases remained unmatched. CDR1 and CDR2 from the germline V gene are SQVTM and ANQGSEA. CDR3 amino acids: CSVGGTGGYTGELFF. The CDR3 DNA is TGCAGCGTTGGGGGGACAGGGGGCTACACCGGGGAGCTGTTTTTT.

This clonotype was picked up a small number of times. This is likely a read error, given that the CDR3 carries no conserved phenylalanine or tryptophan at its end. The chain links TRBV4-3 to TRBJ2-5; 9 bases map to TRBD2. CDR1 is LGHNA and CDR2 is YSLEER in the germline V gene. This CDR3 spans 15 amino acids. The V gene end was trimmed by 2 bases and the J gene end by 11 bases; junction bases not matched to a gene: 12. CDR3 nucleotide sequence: TGCGCCAGCAGCCAATTGCCTAGCGGGATTGGAGAGCAGTACGTC. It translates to CASSQLPSGIGEQYV.

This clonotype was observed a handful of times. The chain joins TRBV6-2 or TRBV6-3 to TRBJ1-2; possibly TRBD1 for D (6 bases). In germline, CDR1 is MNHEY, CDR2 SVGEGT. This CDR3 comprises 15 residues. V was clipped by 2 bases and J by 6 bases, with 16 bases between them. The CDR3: CASSYRQDSPNGYTF. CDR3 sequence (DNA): TGTGCCAGCAGTTACCGCCAGGACAGCCCAAATGGCTACACCTTC.

The CDR3 loop reads CASSLDLGQINTEAFF. DNA for the CDR3: TGCGCCAGCAGCTTAGATCTGGGACAGATAAACACTGAAGCTTTCTTT. This chain connects TRBV5-1 to TRBJ1-1; 7 bases are shared with TRBD1. The germline gives CDR1 SGHRS, CDR2 YFSETQ. The CDR3 length is 16 residues. V shed 2 bases, J shed 2 bases, and the junction held 9 bases outside the gene matches.

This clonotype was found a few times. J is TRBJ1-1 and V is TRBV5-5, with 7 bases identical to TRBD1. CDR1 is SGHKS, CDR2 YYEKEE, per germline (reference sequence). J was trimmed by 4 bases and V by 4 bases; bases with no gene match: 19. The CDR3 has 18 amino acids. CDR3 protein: CASSLKGGIGGASTEAFF. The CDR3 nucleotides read TGTGCCAGCAGCCTAAAAGGCGGTATAGGGGGCGCGTCCACTGAAGCTTTCTTT.

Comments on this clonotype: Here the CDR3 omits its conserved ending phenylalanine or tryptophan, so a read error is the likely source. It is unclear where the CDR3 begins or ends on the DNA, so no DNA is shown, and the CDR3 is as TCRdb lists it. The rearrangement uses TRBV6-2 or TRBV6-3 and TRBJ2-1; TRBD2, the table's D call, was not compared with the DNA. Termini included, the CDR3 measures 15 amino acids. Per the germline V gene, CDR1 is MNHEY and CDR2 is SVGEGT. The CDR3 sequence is CASSYSETELGGWYV.

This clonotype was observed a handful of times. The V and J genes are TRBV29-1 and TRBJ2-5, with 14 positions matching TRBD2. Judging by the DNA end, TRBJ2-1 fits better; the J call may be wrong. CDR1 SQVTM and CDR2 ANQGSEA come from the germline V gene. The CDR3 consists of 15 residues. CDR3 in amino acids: CSVEIGTSGRNEQFF. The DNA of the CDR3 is TGCAGCGTTGAGATCGGGACTAGCGGGAGAAACGAGCAGTTCTTC.

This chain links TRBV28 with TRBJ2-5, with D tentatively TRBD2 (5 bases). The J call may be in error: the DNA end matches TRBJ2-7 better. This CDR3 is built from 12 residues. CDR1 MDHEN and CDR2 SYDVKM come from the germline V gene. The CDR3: CAISSLAYEQYV. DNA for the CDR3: TGTGCCATCAGTTCGCTAGCTTACGAGCAGTACGTC.

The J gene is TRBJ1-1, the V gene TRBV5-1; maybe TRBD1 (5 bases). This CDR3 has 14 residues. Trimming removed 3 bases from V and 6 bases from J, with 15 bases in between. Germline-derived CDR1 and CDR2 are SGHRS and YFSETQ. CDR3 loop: CASSSGDGQAEAFF. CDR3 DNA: TGCGCCAGCAGCTCCGGGGACGGGCAGGCTGAAGCTTTCTTT.

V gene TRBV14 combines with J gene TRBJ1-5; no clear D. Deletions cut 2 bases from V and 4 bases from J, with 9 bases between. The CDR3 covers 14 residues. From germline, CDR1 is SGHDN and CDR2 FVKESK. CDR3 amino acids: CASSQLGENQPQHF. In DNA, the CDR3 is TGTGCCAGCAGCCAACTCGGGGAGAATCAGCCCCAGCATTTT.

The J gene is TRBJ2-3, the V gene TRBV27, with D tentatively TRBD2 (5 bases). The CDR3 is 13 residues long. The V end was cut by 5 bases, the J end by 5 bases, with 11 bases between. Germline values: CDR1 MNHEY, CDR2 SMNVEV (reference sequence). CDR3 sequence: CASSLREGDTQYF. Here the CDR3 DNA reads TGTGCCAGCAGTCTCAGAGAGGGAGATACGCAGTATTTT.

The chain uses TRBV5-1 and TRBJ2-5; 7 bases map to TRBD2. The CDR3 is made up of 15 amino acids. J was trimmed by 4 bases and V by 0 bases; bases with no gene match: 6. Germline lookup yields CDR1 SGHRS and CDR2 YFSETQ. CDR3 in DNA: TGCGCCAGCAGCTTGGTGGCGGGGGAGGGAGAGACCCAGTACTTC. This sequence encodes CASSLVAGEGETQYF.

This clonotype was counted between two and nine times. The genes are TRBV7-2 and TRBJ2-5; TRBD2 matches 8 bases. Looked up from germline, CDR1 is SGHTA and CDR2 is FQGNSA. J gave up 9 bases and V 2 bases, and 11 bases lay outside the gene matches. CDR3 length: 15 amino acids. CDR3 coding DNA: TGTGCCAGCAGCTTATTAACTAGCGGAGGCGGGGCCCAGTACTTC. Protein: CASSLLTSGGGAQYF. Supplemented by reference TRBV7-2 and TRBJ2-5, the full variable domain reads GAGVSQSPSNKVTEKGKDVELRCDPISGHTALYWYRQSLGQGLEFLIYFQGNSAPDKSGLPSDRFSAERTGGSVSTLTIQRTQQEDSAVYLCASSLLTSGGGAQYFGPGTRLLVL.

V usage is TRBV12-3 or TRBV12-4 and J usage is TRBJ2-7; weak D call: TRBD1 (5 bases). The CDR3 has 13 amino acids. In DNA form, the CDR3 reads TGTGCCACCCCAGGGTCTTACTCCCACGAGCAGTACGTC. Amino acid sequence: CATPGSYSHEQYV.

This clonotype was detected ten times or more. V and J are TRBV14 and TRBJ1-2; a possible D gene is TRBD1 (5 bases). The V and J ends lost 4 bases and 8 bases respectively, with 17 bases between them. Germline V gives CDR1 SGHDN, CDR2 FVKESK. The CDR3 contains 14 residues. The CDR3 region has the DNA TGTGCCAGCAGCCTGCCTGGGGGAGGTCGGGGCTACACCTTC. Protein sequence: CASSLPGGGRGYTF.